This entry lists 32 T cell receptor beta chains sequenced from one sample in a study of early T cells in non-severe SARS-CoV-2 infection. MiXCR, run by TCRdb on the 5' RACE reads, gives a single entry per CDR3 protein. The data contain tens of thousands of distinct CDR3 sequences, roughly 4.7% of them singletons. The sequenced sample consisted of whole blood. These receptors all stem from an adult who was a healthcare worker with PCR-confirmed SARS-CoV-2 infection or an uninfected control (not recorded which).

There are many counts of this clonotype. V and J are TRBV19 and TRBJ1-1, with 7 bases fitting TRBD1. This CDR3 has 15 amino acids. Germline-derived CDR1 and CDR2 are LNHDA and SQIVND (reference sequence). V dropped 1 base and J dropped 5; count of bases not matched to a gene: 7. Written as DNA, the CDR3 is TGTGCCAGTAGTATAGGGGACAGCCTCCTGACTGAAGCTTTCTTT. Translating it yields CASSIGDSLLTEAFF.

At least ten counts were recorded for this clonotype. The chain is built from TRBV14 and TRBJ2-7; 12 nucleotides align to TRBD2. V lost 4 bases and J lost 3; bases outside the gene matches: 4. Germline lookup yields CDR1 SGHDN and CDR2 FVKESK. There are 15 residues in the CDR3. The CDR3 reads CASSPRTSGVYEQYF. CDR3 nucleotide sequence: TGTGCCAGCAGCCCCCGGACTAGCGGGGTCTACGAGCAGTACTTC.

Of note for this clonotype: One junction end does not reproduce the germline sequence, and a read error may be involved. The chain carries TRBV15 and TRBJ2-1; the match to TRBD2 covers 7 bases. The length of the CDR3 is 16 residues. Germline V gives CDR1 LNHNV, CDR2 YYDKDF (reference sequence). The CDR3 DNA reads TGTGCCACCACCAGAGGGGCGGGGGACCCCTACAATGAGCAGTTCTTC. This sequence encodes CATTRGAGDPYNEQFF.

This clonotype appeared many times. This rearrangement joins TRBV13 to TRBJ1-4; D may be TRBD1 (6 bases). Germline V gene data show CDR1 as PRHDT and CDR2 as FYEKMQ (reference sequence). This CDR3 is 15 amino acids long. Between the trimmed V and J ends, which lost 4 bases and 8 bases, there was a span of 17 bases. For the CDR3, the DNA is TGTGCCAGCAGCTCCCGCGAGGCAGGGGAGGAAAAACTGTTTTTT. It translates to CASSSREAGEEKLFF.

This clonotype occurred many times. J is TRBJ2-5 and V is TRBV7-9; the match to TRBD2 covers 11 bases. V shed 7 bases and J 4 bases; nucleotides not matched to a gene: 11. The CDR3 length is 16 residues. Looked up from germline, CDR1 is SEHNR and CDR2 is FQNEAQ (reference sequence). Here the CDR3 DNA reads TGTGCCAGCACCTCCGTAGCGGGGGGGCCTGGAGAGACCCAGTACTTC. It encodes CASTSVAGGPGETQYF.

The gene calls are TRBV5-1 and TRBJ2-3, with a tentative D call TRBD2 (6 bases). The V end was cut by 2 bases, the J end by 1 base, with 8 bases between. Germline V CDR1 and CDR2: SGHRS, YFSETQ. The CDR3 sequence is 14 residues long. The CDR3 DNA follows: TGCGCCAGCAGCTTCGGGGGAGGCACAGATACGCAGTATTTT. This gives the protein CASSFGGGTDTQYF. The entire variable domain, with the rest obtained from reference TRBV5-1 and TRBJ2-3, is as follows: KAGVTQTPRYLIKTRGQQVTLSCSPISGHRSVSWYQQTPGQGLQFLFEYFSETQRNKGNFPGRFSGRQFSNSRSEMNVSTLELGDSALYLCASSFGGGTDTQYFGPGTRLTVL.

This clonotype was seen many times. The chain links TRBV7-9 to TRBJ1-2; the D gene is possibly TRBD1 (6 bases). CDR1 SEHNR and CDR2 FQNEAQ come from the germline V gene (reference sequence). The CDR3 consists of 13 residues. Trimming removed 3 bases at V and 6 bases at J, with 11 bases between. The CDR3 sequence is CASSFTGKDGYTF. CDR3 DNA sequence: TGTGCCAGCAGCTTCACAGGGAAGGATGGCTACACCTTC.

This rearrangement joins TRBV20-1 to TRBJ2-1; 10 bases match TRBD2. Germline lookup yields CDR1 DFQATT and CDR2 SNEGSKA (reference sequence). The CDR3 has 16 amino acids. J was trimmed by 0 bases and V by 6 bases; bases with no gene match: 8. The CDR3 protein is CSATGPSGGSYNEQFF. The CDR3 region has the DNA TGCAGTGCCACCGGCCCTAGCGGGGGCTCCTACAATGAGCAGTTCTTC.

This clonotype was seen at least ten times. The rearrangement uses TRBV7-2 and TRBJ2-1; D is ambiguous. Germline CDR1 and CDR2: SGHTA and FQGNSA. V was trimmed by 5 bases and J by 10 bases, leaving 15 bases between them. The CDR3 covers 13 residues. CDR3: CASSPRLYMEQFF. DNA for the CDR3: TGTGCCAGCAGCCCACGCTTATACATGGAGCAGTTCTTC.

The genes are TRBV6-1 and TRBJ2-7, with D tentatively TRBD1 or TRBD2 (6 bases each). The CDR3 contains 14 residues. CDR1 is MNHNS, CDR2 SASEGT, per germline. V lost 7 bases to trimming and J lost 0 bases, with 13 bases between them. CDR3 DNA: TGTGCCAGCAAGGGGGGACATAGCTCCTACGAGCAGTACTTC. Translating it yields CASKGGHSSYEQYF.

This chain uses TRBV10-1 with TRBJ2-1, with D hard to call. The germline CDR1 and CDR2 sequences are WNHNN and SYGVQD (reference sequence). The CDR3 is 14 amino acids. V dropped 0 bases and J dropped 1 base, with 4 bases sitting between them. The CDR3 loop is CASSESQSYNEQFF. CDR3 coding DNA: TGCGCCAGCAGTGAGTCCCAATCCTACAATGAGCAGTTCTTC.

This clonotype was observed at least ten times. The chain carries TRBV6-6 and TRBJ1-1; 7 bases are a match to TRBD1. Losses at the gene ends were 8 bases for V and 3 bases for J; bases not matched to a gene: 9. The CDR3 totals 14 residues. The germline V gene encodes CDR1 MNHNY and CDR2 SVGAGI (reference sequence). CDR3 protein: CASSKRQGDTEAFF. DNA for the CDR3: TGTGCCAGCTCCAAACGGCAGGGGGACACTGAAGCTTTCTTT.

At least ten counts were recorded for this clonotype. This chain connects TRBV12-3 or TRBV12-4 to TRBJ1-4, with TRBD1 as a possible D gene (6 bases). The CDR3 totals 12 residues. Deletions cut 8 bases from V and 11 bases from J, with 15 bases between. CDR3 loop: CASAPRDRKLFF. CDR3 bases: TGTGCCAGCGCACCTAGAGACAGGAAACTGTTTTTT.

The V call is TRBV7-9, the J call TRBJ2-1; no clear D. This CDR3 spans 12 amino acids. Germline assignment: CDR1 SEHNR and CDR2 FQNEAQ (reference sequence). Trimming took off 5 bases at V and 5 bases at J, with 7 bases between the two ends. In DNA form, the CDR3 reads TGTGCCAGCAGCCCGACTCACAATGAGCAGTTCTTC. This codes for CASSPTHNEQFF.

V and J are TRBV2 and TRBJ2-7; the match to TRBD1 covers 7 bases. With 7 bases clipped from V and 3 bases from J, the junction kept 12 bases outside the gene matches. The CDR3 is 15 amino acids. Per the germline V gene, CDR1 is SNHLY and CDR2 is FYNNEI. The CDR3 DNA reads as TGTGCCAGCAATCAAGAACAGGGGTTTCTCTACGAGCAGTACTTC. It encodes CASNQEQGFLYEQYF.

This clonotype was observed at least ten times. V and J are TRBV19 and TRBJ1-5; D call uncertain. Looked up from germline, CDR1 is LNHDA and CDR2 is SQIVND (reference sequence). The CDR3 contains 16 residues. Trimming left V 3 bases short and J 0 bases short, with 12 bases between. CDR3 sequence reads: CASSIVGYYSNQPQHF. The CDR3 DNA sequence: TGTGCCAGTAGTATCGTCGGATATTATAGCAATCAGCCCCAGCATTTT.

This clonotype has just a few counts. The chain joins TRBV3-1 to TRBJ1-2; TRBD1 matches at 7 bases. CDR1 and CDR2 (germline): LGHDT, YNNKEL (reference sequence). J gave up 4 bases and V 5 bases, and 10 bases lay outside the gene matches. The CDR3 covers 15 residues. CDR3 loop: CASSILDGTAYGYTF. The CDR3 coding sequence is TGTGCCAGCAGCATACTAGACGGGACAGCCTATGGCTACACCTTC.

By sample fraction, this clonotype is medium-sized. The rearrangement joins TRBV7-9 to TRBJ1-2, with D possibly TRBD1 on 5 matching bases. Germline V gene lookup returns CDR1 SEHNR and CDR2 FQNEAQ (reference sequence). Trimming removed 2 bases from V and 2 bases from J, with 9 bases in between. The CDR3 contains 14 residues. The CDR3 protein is CASSLQGTNYGYTF. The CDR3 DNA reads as TGTGCCAGCAGCTTACAAGGGACGAACTATGGCTACACCTTC.

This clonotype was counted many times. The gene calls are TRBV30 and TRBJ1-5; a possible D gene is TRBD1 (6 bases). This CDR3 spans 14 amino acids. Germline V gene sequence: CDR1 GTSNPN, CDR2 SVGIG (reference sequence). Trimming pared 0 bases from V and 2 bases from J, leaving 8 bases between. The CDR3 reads CAWSVQGRNQPQHF. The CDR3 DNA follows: TGTGCCTGGAGTGTACAGGGACGCAATCAGCCCCAGCATTTT. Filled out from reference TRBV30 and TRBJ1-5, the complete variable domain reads SQTIHQWPATLVQPVGSPLSLECTVEGTSNPNLYWYRQAAGRGLQLLFYSVGIGQISSEVPQNLSASRPQDRQFILSSKKLLLSDSGFYLCAWSVQGRNQPQHFGDGTRLSIL.

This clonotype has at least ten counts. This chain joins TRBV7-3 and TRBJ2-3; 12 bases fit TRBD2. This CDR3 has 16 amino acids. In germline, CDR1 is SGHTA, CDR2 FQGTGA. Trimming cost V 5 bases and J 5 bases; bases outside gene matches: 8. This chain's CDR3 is CASSPRLAGELDTQYF. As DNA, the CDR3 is TGTGCCAGCAGCCCTCGACTAGCGGGGGAGTTAGATACGCAGTATTTT.

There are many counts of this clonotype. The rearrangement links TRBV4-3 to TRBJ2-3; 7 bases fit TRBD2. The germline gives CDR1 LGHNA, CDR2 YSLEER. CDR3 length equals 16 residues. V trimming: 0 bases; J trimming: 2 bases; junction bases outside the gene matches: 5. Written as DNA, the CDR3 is TGCGCCAGCAGCCAAGAGGATAGCGGGCTCACAGATACGCAGTATTTT. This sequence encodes CASSQEDSGLTDTQYF.

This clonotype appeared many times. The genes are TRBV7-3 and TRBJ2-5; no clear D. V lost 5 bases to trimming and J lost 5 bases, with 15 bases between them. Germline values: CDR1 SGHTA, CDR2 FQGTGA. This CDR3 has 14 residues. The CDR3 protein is CASSPRASGETQYF. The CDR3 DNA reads TGTGCCAGCAGCCCCCGGGCTAGTGGGGAGACCCAGTACTTC.

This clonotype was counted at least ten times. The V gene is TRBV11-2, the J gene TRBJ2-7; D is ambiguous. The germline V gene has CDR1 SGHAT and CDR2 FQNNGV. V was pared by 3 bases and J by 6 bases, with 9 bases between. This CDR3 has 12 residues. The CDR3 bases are TGTGCCAGCAGCTTCATCCGGAGCGAGCAGTACTTC. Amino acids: CASSFIRSEQYF.

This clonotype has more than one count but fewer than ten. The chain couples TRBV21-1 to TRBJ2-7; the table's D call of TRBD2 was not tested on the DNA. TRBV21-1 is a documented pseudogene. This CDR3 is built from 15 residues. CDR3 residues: CASSPTSLCSYEQYF. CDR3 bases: TGTGCCAGCAGCCCAACTAGTCTGTGCTCCTACGAGCAGTACTTC.

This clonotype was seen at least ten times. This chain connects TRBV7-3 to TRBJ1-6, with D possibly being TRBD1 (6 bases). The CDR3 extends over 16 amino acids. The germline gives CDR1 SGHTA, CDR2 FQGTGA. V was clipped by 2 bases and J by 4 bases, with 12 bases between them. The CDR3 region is CASSLGDKDYNSPLHF. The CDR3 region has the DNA TGTGCCAGCAGCTTAGGGGACAAGGATTATAATTCACCCCTCCACTTT.

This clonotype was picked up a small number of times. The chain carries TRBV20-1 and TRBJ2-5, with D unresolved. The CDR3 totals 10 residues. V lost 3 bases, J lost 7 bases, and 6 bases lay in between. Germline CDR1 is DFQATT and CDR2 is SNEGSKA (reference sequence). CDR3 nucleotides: TGCAGTGCTAGTAAGGGGACCCAGTACTTC. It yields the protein CSASKGTQYF.

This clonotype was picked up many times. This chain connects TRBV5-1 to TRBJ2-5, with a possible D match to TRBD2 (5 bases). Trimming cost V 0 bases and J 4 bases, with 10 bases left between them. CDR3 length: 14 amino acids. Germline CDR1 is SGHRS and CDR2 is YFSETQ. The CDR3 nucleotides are TGCGCCAGCAGCTTGGCGGCAGGAGGAGAGACCCAGTACTTC. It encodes CASSLAAGGETQYF.

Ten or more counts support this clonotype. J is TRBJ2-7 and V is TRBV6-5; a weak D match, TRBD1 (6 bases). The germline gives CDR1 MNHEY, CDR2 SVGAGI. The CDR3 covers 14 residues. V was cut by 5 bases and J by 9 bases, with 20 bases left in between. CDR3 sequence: CASSRGQQIRWQYF. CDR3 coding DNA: TGTGCCAGCAGTCGTGGACAGCAGATACGATGGCAGTACTTC.

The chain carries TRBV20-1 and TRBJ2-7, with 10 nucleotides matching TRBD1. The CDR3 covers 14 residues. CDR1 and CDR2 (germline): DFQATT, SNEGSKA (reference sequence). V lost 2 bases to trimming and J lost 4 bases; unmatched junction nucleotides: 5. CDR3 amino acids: CSARSGTGAYEQYF. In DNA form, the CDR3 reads TGCAGTGCTAGAAGCGGGACAGGGGCATACGAGCAGTACTTC.

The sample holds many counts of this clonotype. As DNA, the CDR3 is TGTGCCAGCAGCTTAGATCTCATCCAGCGGGGGCAAGAGACCCAGTACTTC. Protein sequence: CASSLDLIQRGQETQYF. The chain combines TRBV11-2 with TRBJ2-5, with 8 bases fitting TRBD2. After removal of 0 bases from V and 2 bases from J, the junction contained 8 bases not matched to a gene. Per the germline V gene, CDR1 is SGHAT and CDR2 is FQNNGV. The CDR3 is made up of 17 amino acids.

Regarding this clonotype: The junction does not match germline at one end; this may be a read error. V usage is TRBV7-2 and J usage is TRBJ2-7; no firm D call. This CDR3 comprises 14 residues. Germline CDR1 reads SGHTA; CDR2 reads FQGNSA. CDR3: CANSLVPESYEQYF. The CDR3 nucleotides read TGTGCCAACAGCTTAGTCCCAGAGTCCTACGAGCAGTACTTC.

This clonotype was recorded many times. The CDR3 sequence is CSVGGRPGQGNNEQFF. CDR3 nucleotide sequence: TGCAGCGTTGGGGGCAGACCGGGACAGGGAAACAATGAGCAGTTCTTC. V and J are TRBV29-1 and TRBJ2-1; 9 bases agree with TRBD1. Unmatched junction bases numbered 12, after V lost 4 bases and J lost 5 bases. CDR1 and CDR2 (germline): SQVTM, ANQGSEA. The CDR3 sequence is 16 residues long.